Below are 31 T cell receptor beta chains sequenced from a single sample in a study of naive and memory T cell subsets. TCR cDNA received a 3' ligated oligonucleotide that carried a UMI. Four PCR rounds used nested alpha and beta constant region primers plus the SP2 primer. TCRdb independently ran MiXCR on the 5' RACE reads; one entry per CDR3 protein. In the table there are roughly 62,000 distinct CDR3 sequences, 7% to 8% of which are singletons. The receptors were sampled from a female donor in good health.

This clonotype was observed a handful of times. The CDR3 protein is CASRLTGQGILGYTF. CDR3 bases: TGTGCCAGCAGGCTAACGGGCCAGGGCATACTAGGCTACACCTTC. This chain joins TRBV6-1 and TRBJ1-2; perhaps TRBD1 as D (5 bases). The CDR3 sequence is 15 residues long. The germline V gene has CDR1 MNHNS and CDR2 SASEGT. The V end was cut by 6 bases, the J end by 8 bases, with 22 bases between.

In its sample, this clonotype was seen a few times. The CDR3 nucleotides read TGTGCCAGCTCAAGCACCGGGGAGATCACAGATACGCAGTATTTT. It codes for CASSSTGEITDTQYF. This sequence joins TRBV28 and TRBJ2-3; possible D gene TRBD2, 5 bases. The germline V and J ends were trimmed by 8 bases and 2 bases, with 17 bases remaining between them. CDR1 and CDR2 from the germline V gene are MDHEN and SYDVKM. The length of the CDR3 is 15 residues. The full variable domain, completed using reference TRBV28 and TRBJ2-3, is DVKVTQSSRYLVKRTGEKVFLECVQDMDHENMFWYRQDPGLGLRLIYFSYDVKMKEKGDIPEGYSVSREKKERFSLILESASTNQTSMYLCASSSTGEITDTQYFGPGTRLTVL.

This clonotype was seen repeatedly, ten times or more. This chain links TRBV4-1 with TRBJ1-5; D perhaps matches TRBD1 (5 bases). CDR3 length equals 15 residues. Trimming left V 2 bases short and J 5 bases short, with 13 bases between. Germline CDR1 MGHRA, CDR2 YSYEKL. The CDR3 region is CASSQLGPKDQPQHF. The CDR3 DNA reads TGCGCCAGCAGCCAACTGGGACCCAAGGATCAGCCCCAGCATTTT.

This clonotype was detected ten times or more. The rearrangement uses TRBV13 and TRBJ1-1; D is possibly TRBD1 (5 bases). The length of the CDR3 is 14 residues. Germline CDR1 is PRHDT and CDR2 is FYEKMQ (reference sequence). The V end was cut by 0 bases, the J end by 8 bases, with 13 bases between. Written as DNA, the CDR3 is TGTGCCAGCAGCTTAGGCCGGGGGGTGAGGGAAGCTTTCTTT. Translation: CASSLGRGVREAFF.

The J gene is TRBJ2-1, the V gene TRBV7-2; 14 bases are shared with TRBD2. Trimming at V came to 6 bases and at J to 7 bases, leaving 5 bases not matched to a gene. The CDR3 contains 15 residues. Germline loops: CDR1 SGHTA, CDR2 FQGNSA. CDR3 bases: TGTGCCAGCAGGAGAGGACTAGCGGGGGGTAATGAGCAGTTCTTC. This translates into CASRRGLAGGNEQFF. Complete variable domain (other parts from reference TRBV7-2 and TRBJ2-1): GAGVSQSPSNKVTEKGKDVELRCDPISGHTALYWYRQSLGQGLEFLIYFQGNSAPDKSGLPSDRFSAERTGGSVSTLTIQRTQQEDSAVYLCASRRGLAGGNEQFFGPGTRLTVL.

The rearrangement uses TRBV2 and TRBJ2-7; D gene unclear. This CDR3 has 12 residues. Trimming pared 6 bases from V and 2 bases from J, leaving 8 bases between. CDR1 and CDR2 (germline): SNHLY, FYNNEI. CDR3: CASSPQAYEQYF. Here the CDR3 DNA reads TGTGCCAGCAGCCCCCAGGCCTACGAGCAGTACTTC. The full variable domain, with the rest looked up from reference TRBV2 and TRBJ2-7, is EPEVTQTPSHQVTQMGQEVILRCVPISNHLYFYWYRQILGQKVEFLVSFYNNEISEKSEIFDDQFSVERPDGSNFTLKIRSTKLEDSAMYFCASSPQAYEQYFGPGTRLTVT.

The CDR3 DNA is TGTGCCAGCAGTCAGACAGGGCGTGGGGAAAAACTGTTTTTT. It specifies CASSQTGRGEKLFF. The rearrangement joins TRBV27 to TRBJ1-4; 7 bases match TRBD1. This CDR3 region has 14 residues. Germline V lookup: CDR1 MNHEY, CDR2 SMNVEV (reference sequence). V shed 5 bases, J shed 8 bases, and the junction held 8 bases outside the gene matches.

This clonotype was detected only a few times. The chain uses TRBV7-9 and TRBJ2-7; 9 positions agree with TRBD2. Trimming took 5 bases from V and 0 from J; bases not matched to a gene: 5. This CDR3 is built from 15 residues. CDR1 and CDR2 (germline): SEHNR, FQNEAQ (reference sequence). CDR3: CASSPRTSASYEQYF. For the CDR3, the DNA is TGTGCCAGCAGCCCGCGGACTAGCGCCTCCTACGAGCAGTACTTC.

The chain is built from TRBV20-1 and TRBJ1-5; TRBD1 agrees at 11 bases. V lost 3 bases and J lost 7; bases outside the gene matches: 2. The V gene's germline CDR1 is DFQATT and CDR2 SNEGSKA (reference sequence). The CDR3 length is 13 residues. CDR3 nucleotide sequence: TGCAGTGCTAGGGACAGGGGGCAACAGCCCCAGCATTTT. This translates into CSARDRGQQPQHF.

The CDR3, as DNA: TGCAGTGCTAGAGCCCCCCCAAGTTACCAGCCCCAGCATTTT. This gives the protein CSARAPPSYQPQHF. The gene calls are TRBV20-1 and TRBJ1-5; D is undetermined. This CDR3 has 14 residues. Trimming cost V 1 base and J 7 bases, with 14 bases left between them. Germline assignment: CDR1 DFQATT and CDR2 SNEGSKA (reference sequence).

This clonotype appeared many times. The V gene is TRBV6-1, the J gene TRBJ2-3, with a possible D match to TRBD2 (6 bases). CDR1 and CDR2 from the germline V gene are MNHNS and SASEGT. There are 14 residues in the CDR3. The V gene lost 5 bases and the J gene lost 6 bases, with 15 bases spanning the gap. This chain's CDR3 is CASSKRTGEDTQYF. CDR3 sequence (DNA): TGTGCCAGCAGTAAAAGGACGGGAGAGGATACGCAGTATTTT.

This clonotype came up a few times. The chain links TRBV12-3 or TRBV12-4 to TRBJ2-1; D remains unclear. The CDR3 spans 14 residues. Trimming removed 1 base from V and 6 bases from J, with 10 bases in between. CDR3 DNA: TGTGCCAGCAGTTTAGGCATATACCGCAATGAGCAGTTCTTC. This sequence encodes CASSLGIYRNEQFF.

This clonotype turned up a few times. DNA for the CDR3: TGTGCCAGCAGTGAAGGGAGGAGGGCCGTAGGTCCAGATACGCAGTATTTT. Amino acid sequence: CASSEGRRAVGPDTQYF. The chain is built from TRBV25-1 and TRBJ2-3; D perhaps matches TRBD2 (6 bases). CDR1 is MGHDK, CDR2 SYGVNS, per germline. CDR3 length: 17 amino acids. V was shortened by 2 bases and J by 4 bases, with 19 bases between the two germline ends.

The gene calls are TRBV28 and TRBJ2-1; D unclear. Looked up from germline, CDR1 is MDHEN and CDR2 is SYDVKM. V dropped 11 bases and J dropped 2 bases, with 16 bases sitting between them. This CDR3 is built from 14 residues. CDR3 bases: TGTGCCGCGCTGGCTCCTGCTCCCTACAATGAGCAGTTCTTC. Its translation: CAALAPAPYNEQFF.

The chain carries TRBV5-1 and TRBJ2-6; weak D call: TRBD1 (7 bases). Germline CDR1 is SGHRS and CDR2 is YFSETQ. With 7 bases removed from V and 1 base from J, the gap between germline ends came to 15 bases. The length of the CDR3 is 16 residues. The DNA of the CDR3 is TGCGCCAGCTTAACAGGGGACTTTTCTGGGGCCAACGTCCTGACTTTC. The encoded protein is CASLTGDFSGANVLTF.

Only a few counts were recorded for this clonotype. The chain links TRBV21-1 to TRBJ2-7; the table calls TRBD1, which could not be checked here. TRBV21-1 represents a pseudogene. The length of the CDR3 is 17 residues. This chain's CDR3 is CASSIKRRDRGCYEQYF. CDR3 coding DNA: TGTGCCAGCAGCATTAAACGCCGGGACAGGGGATGCTACGAGCAGTACTTC.

This clonotype was counted a few times. The V call is TRBV12-3 or TRBV12-4, the J call TRBJ2-7; TRBD1 or TRBD2 may be the D gene (6 bases each). Trimming took off 1 base at V and 4 bases at J, with 14 bases between the two ends. This CDR3 spans 15 amino acids. CDR3 sequence: CASSLVWGARYEQYF. Written as DNA, the CDR3 is TGTGCCAGCAGTTTAGTCTGGGGGGCGCGATACGAGCAGTACTTC.

In the case of this clonotype: Germline and junction disagree at one end, which may indicate a read error. The gene calls are TRBV5-1 and TRBJ2-2, with TRBD2 identical over 10 bases. The germline CDR1 and CDR2 sequences are SGHRS and YFSETQ. The CDR3 is 17 amino acids. In nucleotides, the CDR3 is TGCGTCAGCAGCTCGACCCTAGCGGGAGTGAACACCGGGGAGCTGTTTTTT. Protein product: CVSSSTLAGVNTGELFF.

In this sample, this clonotype turned up a few times. The chain is built from TRBV19 and TRBJ2-5; 12 bases agree with TRBD1. The CDR3 sequence is 19 residues long. With V trimmed by 5 bases and J by 2 bases, 15 bases remained unmatched. The germline V gene encodes CDR1 LNHDA and CDR2 SQIVND (reference sequence). The CDR3 here is CASSYRDRGRAGIQETQYF. DNA of the CDR3: TGTGCCAGTAGTTATCGGGACAGGGGGCGAGCCGGGATTCAAGAGACCCAGTACTTC.

This clonotype was seen only a few times. The V and J genes are TRBV6-1 and TRBJ2-3; TRBD2 aligns across 7 bases. CDR3 length: 17 amino acids. J was trimmed by 0 bases and V by 7 bases; bases with no gene match: 13. Germline CDR1 and CDR2: MNHNS and SASEGT. The CDR3 loop is CASTSSEGLPSTDTQYF. The CDR3, as DNA: TGTGCCAGCACTTCTTCGGAGGGACTACCTAGCACAGATACGCAGTATTTT.

The chain carries TRBV11-2 and TRBJ2-2; D is undetermined. Trimming removed 3 bases at V and 7 bases at J, with 6 bases between. The germline gives CDR1 SGHAT, CDR2 FQNNGV. The CDR3 consists of 12 residues. The CDR3 protein is CASSFRYGELFF. DNA of the CDR3: TGTGCCAGCAGCTTTAGATACGGGGAGCTGTTTTTT.

Ten or more counts support this clonotype. The chain combines TRBV5-1 with TRBJ1-6; weak D call: TRBD1 (6 bases). The CDR3 has 15 amino acids. The V gene's germline CDR1 is SGHRS and CDR2 YFSETQ. The V and J ends lost 1 base and 9 bases respectively, with 14 bases between them. CDR3 amino acids: CASSLLQGEVSPLHF. Written as DNA, the CDR3 is TGCGCCAGCAGCTTGCTACAGGGAGAAGTTTCACCCCTCCACTTT.

The chain has TRBV10-3 and TRBJ2-1; D gene ambiguous. The germline V and J ends were trimmed by 5 bases and 4 bases, with 3 bases remaining between them. The CDR3 loop spans 11 amino acids. CDR1 and CDR2 from the germline V gene are ENHRY and SYGVKD. CDR3: CAISPYNEQFF. The CDR3 DNA follows: TGTGCCATCAGTCCGTACAATGAGCAGTTCTTC.

The chain links TRBV12-3 or TRBV12-4 to TRBJ2-5; D uncertain. The CDR3 has 12 residues. V lost 6 bases, J lost 5 bases, and 10 bases lay in between. CDR3 coding DNA: TGTGCCAGCAGACAGCCTGGGGAGACCCAGTACTTC. It codes for CASRQPGETQYF.

This clonotype was picked up many times. The CDR3: CVIGRSWTDTQYF. The CDR3 DNA reads as TGTGTTATCGGGAGGTCGTGGACAGATACGCAGTATTTT. The genes are TRBV28 and TRBJ2-3; 7 bases fit TRBD2. Per the germline V gene, CDR1 is MDHEN and CDR2 is SYDVKM. The CDR3 spans 13 residues.

The chain carries TRBV19 and TRBJ2-1; TRBD2 matches 9 bases. Germline V gives CDR1 LNHDA, CDR2 SQIVND (reference sequence). Germline trimming cut 1 base from V and 4 bases from J; bases unmatched to any gene: 5. There are 16 residues in the CDR3. Written as DNA, the CDR3 is TGTGCCAGTAGTATAGCTGCCCTAGCGGGATACAATGAGCAGTTCTTC. This codes for CASSIAALAGYNEQFF.

The V gene is TRBV2, the J gene TRBJ2-5; no firm D call. The V end was cut by 1 base, the J end by 3 bases, with 9 bases between. Germline V gene lookup returns CDR1 SNHLY and CDR2 FYNNEI. The CDR3 contains 14 residues. CDR3 nucleotides: TGTGCCAGCAGTGAAGATGAGTTCAAAGAGACCCAGTACTTC. Its protein is CASSEDEFKETQYF.

Only a few counts were recorded for this clonotype. V gene TRBV12-3 or TRBV12-4 combines with J gene TRBJ1-1; 7 nucleotides match TRBD1. This CDR3 is 14 amino acids long. V shed 5 bases, J shed 3 bases, and the junction held 6 bases outside the gene matches. CDR3 protein: CASSLRGQYTEAFF. The CDR3 DNA follows: TGTGCCAGCAGTCTTAGGGGGCAGTACACTGAAGCTTTCTTT.

In nucleotides, the CDR3 is TGTGCCAGCAGCCCCGTTCGGGACAGGGACCGGGAGACCCAGTACTTC. Its translation is CASSPVRDRDRETQYF. The J gene is TRBJ2-5, the V gene TRBV7-9, with 9 positions matching TRBD1. Germline assignment: CDR1 SEHNR and CDR2 FQNEAQ (reference sequence). The V gene end was trimmed by 5 bases and the J gene end by 5 bases; junction bases not matched to a gene: 12. The CDR3 sequence is 16 residues long.

This clonotype has at least ten counts. The chain has TRBV4-1 and TRBJ1-4, with 9 bases lining up with TRBD1. V shed 2 bases, J shed 4 bases, and the junction held 14 bases outside the gene matches. CDR1 is MGHRA and CDR2 is YSYEKL in the germline V gene. This CDR3 region has 19 residues. This CDR3 is CASSQLVNRGPSGNEKLFF. CDR3 in DNA: TGCGCCAGCAGCCAACTCGTTAACAGGGGGCCTAGTGGTAATGAAAAACTGTTTTTT.

This clonotype was counted at least ten times. The chain links TRBV6-2 or TRBV6-3 to TRBJ2-5; tentatively, D is TRBD1 or TRBD2 (5 bases each). Trimming pared 4 bases from V and 4 bases from J, leaving 16 bases between. The length of the CDR3 is 15 residues. The germline gives CDR1 MNHEY, CDR2 SVGEGT. In DNA form, the CDR3 reads TGTGCCAGCAGTTCTATACGGGACCCAAGAGAGACCCAGTACTTC. It yields the protein CASSSIRDPRETQYF.